What follows are 32 T cell receptor beta chains derived from one specimen sequenced in a study of T cells after yellow fever vaccination. TCRdb re-called the 5' RACE reads with MiXCR, one entry per CDR3 protein. The sample holds some 150,000 distinct CDR3 sequences, around 10% seen once. This specimen was CD8+ T cells sorted from PBMCs, taken 15 days after the yellow fever booster vaccination. These receptors were collected from a man aged 18 to 30 who received the YFV17D yellow fever vaccine.

This clonotype was counted at least ten times. The gene calls are TRBV9 and TRBJ1-4; TRBD1 might be the D (5 bases). The CDR3 extends over 16 amino acids. The germline V gene encodes CDR1 SGDLS and CDR2 YYNGEE. Deletions cut 4 bases from V and 2 bases from J, with 15 bases between. The CDR3 protein is CASSKYQGSTNEKLFF. CDR3 bases: TGTGCCAGCAGCAAATACCAGGGTTCTACTAATGAAAAACTGTTTTTT. Filled out from reference TRBV9 and TRBJ1-4, the complete variable domain reads DSGVTQTPKHLITATGQRVTLRCSPRSGDLSVYWYQQSLDQGLQFLIQYYNGEERAKGNILERFSAQQFPDLHSELNLSSLELGDSALYFCASSKYQGSTNEKLFFGSGTQLSVL.

The chain recombines TRBV7-6 with TRBJ1-2; unclear D gene. Trimming left V 5 bases short and J 5 bases short, with 15 bases between. Germline V gene sequence: CDR1 SGHVS, CDR2 FNYEAQ. The CDR3 is 14 amino acids. The CDR3 here is CASSPTSSGYGYTF. The CDR3 nucleotides read TGTGCCAGCAGCCCTACCTCTTCGGGGTATGGCTACACCTTC.

This clonotype was observed a handful of times. The chain joins TRBV4-2 to TRBJ1-1; 8 nucleotides line up with TRBD1. The CDR3 consists of 15 residues. In germline, CDR1 is LGHNA, CDR2 YNFKEQ. V was pared by 0 bases and J by 4 bases, with 4 bases of the junction left unmatched. CDR3: CASSQEAGGLTEAFF. In DNA, the CDR3 is TGTGCCAGCAGCCAAGAAGCAGGGGGCCTCACTGAAGCTTTCTTT.

The J gene is TRBJ2-6, the V gene TRBV20-1; 10 positions agree with TRBD1. CDR1 and CDR2 (germline): DFQATT, SNEGSKA (reference sequence). Unmatched junction bases numbered 3, after V lost 1 base and J lost 3 bases. This CDR3 comprises 16 residues. This CDR3 is CSARGQGASGANVLTF. DNA for the CDR3: TGCAGTGCTAGAGGACAGGGGGCAAGTGGGGCCAACGTCCTGACTTTC.

The CDR3 nucleotides are TGTGCCAGCAGCACCCAAATTGGACAGCAGTACGAGCAGTACTTC. Translating it yields CASSTQIGQQYEQYF. The chain couples TRBV7-9 to TRBJ2-7; tentatively, D is TRBD1 (6 bases). Trimming cost V 5 bases and J 4 bases, with 18 bases left between them. CDR3 length: 15 residues. Germline CDR1 and CDR2: SEHNR and FQNEAQ (reference sequence).

This clonotype was seen more than once but under ten times. V is TRBV15 and J is TRBJ1-2; D gene uncertain. Trimming shortened V by 1 base and J by 5 bases, and 14 bases separated the two germline ends. The germline V gene has CDR1 LNHNV and CDR2 YYDKDF (reference sequence). This CDR3 is built from 15 residues. The CDR3 DNA reads as TGTGCCACCAGCAGAGTCGTTTTGGGCGTTTATGGCTACACCTTC. As protein: CATSRVVLGVYGYTF.

The genes are TRBV6-2 or TRBV6-3 and TRBJ2-5; maybe TRBD1 (6 bases). The germline gives CDR1 MNHEY, CDR2 SVGEGT. The CDR3 runs to 16 residues. V lost 1 base to trimming and J lost 1 base, with 13 bases between them. This CDR3 is CASSYFEADSQETQYF. The CDR3 nucleotides are TGTGCCAGCAGTTACTTCGAGGCGGACAGCCAAGAGACCCAGTACTTC.

The gene calls are TRBV5-1 and TRBJ2-7, with TRBD1 as a possible D gene (6 bases). The length of the CDR3 is 13 residues. Germline loops: CDR1 SGHRS, CDR2 YFSETQ. The germline V and J ends were trimmed by 0 bases and 6 bases, with 10 bases remaining between them. The CDR3 region is CASSLVGQSEQYV. DNA of the CDR3: TGCGCCAGCAGCTTGGTTGGACAGTCCGAGCAGTACGTC.

This clonotype was recorded a few times. The V call is TRBV6-2 or TRBV6-3, the J call TRBJ2-1, with 11 bases aligning to TRBD2. J was trimmed by 4 bases and V by 2 bases; bases with no gene match: 4. This CDR3 region has 16 residues. Germline CDR1 is MNHEY and CDR2 is SVGEGT. Here the CDR3 reads CASSYGLAGGYNEQFF. The CDR3, as DNA: TGTGCCAGCAGTTACGGGCTAGCGGGGGGATACAATGAGCAGTTCTTC.

This clonotype turned up a few times. The V call is TRBV10-3, the J call TRBJ2-1; TRBD2 agrees at 8 bases. Per germline, CDR1 ENHRY and CDR2 SYGVKD. The J segment lost 9 bases and the V segment lost 6 bases, leaving 10 bases of the junction unmatched. The CDR3 loop spans 14 amino acids. In DNA form, the CDR3 reads TGTGCCATCAGGGCCGGGGGACTAGTGCCTGAGCAGTTCTTC. It codes for CAIRAGGLVPEQFF.

This clonotype was detected ten times or more. The V call is TRBV20-1, the J call TRBJ2-2, with no clear D. From germline, CDR1 is DFQATT and CDR2 SNEGSKA (reference sequence). The V gene lost 0 bases and the J gene lost 6 bases, with 14 bases spanning the gap. This CDR3 has 15 residues. CDR3 residues: CSARDHFREAGELFF. CDR3 nucleotides: TGCAGTGCTAGAGATCATTTTAGGGAAGCCGGGGAGCTGTTTTTT.

In its sample, this clonotype was seen a few times. V usage is TRBV6-6 and J usage is TRBJ1-1; tentative D call: TRBD1 (5 bases). CDR3 length: 18 residues. V lost 10 bases and J lost 1, with 28 bases in between. Germline V gene lookup returns CDR1 MNHNY and CDR2 SVGAGI (reference sequence). CDR3 in amino acids: CATLLPLDGAVANTEAFF. CDR3 DNA: TGTGCCACCCTCCTTCCCCTTGATGGGGCAGTGGCGAACACTGAAGCTTTCTTT.

This clonotype was recorded many times. The rearrangement joins TRBV7-9 to TRBJ2-3, with TRBD1 matching 9 bases. The CDR3 is made up of 15 amino acids. Germline loops: CDR1 SEHNR, CDR2 FQNEAQ (reference sequence). The J segment lost 0 bases and the V segment lost 5 bases, leaving 3 bases of the junction unmatched. DNA of the CDR3: TGTGCCAGCAGCCTCGGACAGGGGAGCACAGATACGCAGTATTTT. Protein product: CASSLGQGSTDTQYF. Full variable domain (remainder filled in from reference TRBV7-9 and TRBJ2-3): DTGVSQNPRHKITKRGQNVTFRCDPISEHNRLYWYRQTLGQGPEFLTYFQNEAQLEKSRLLSDRFSAERPKGSFSTLEIQRTEQGDSAMYLCASSLGQGSTDTQYFGPGTRLTVL.

The sample holds many counts of this clonotype. The V gene is TRBV18, the J gene TRBJ2-1, with D perhaps matching TRBD1 or TRBD2 (5 bases each). The CDR3 totals 15 residues. Trimming left V 0 bases short and J 2 bases short, with 8 bases between. Germline V gives CDR1 KGHSH, CDR2 LQKENI. DNA for the CDR3: TGTGCCAGCTCACCACCGGGGGATACCTACAATGAGCAGTTCTTC. Its protein product is CASSPPGDTYNEQFF.

The rearrangement uses TRBV11-2 and TRBJ2-7; possible D gene TRBD1, 5 bases. The V and J ends lost 2 bases and 0 bases respectively, with 17 bases between them. The germline V gene encodes CDR1 SGHAT and CDR2 FQNNGV. CDR3 size: 17 residues. CDR3 protein: CASSLSTGSSSSYEQYF. The CDR3 DNA reads TGTGCCAGCAGCTTATCCACAGGTTCTTCGAGCTCCTACGAGCAGTACTTC.

Many counts were recorded for this clonotype. This rearrangement joins TRBV19 to TRBJ1-2, with 7 nucleotides matching TRBD1. Germline CDR1 reads LNHDA; CDR2 reads SQIVND (reference sequence). V lost 1 base and J lost 4; bases outside the gene matches: 6. The CDR3 sequence is 15 residues long. The DNA for the CDR3 is TGTGCCAGTAGTATAGCTGGGACAGAAGCCTATGGCTACACCTTC. It yields the protein CASSIAGTEAYGYTF.

This clonotype has ten or more counts. The chain is built from TRBV27 and TRBJ2-1; D is possibly TRBD1 (6 bases). Germline V gene lookup returns CDR1 MNHEY and CDR2 SMNVEV (reference sequence). V was trimmed by 6 bases and J by 12 bases, leaving 27 bases between them. This CDR3 spans 16 amino acids. The CDR3: CASSLRGYELFDGQFF. CDR3 coding DNA: TGTGCCAGCAGCCTCAGGGGCTACGAATTATTCGATGGGCAGTTCTTC.

This clonotype has only a few counts. The chain employs TRBV12-3 or TRBV12-4 and TRBJ1-1, with TRBD1 as a possible D gene (5 bases). The CDR3 consists of 16 residues. Trimming cost V 4 bases and J 6 bases, with 21 bases left between them. CDR3 nucleotides: TGTGCCAGCAGTTCGGGCCCGGCCCGACAGTCCTCTGAAGCTTTCTTT. It translates to CASSSGPARQSSEAFF.

V gene TRBV20-1 combines with J gene TRBJ2-3; unclear D gene. The CDR3 consists of 13 residues. Between the trimmed V and J ends, which lost 3 bases and 6 bases, there was a span of 13 bases. Per germline, CDR1 DFQATT and CDR2 SNEGSKA (reference sequence). The CDR3 loop reads CSASFPPVDTQYF. The CDR3 DNA is TGCAGTGCTAGTTTCCCCCCGGTGGATACGCAGTATTTT.

In nucleotides, the CDR3 is TGTGCCAGCAGTTACCCGGGGGATCAGCCCCAGCATTTT. Its protein product is CASSYPGDQPQHF. This sequence joins TRBV6-2 or TRBV6-3 and TRBJ1-5, with D tentatively TRBD1 (5 bases). The CDR3 has 13 residues. Trimming stripped 2 bases from V and 5 bases from J, with 7 bases between. The germline V gene has CDR1 MNHEY and CDR2 SVGEGT.

The chain employs TRBV10-3 and TRBJ2-7; D remains unclear. V lost 6 bases and J 4 bases, leaving 13 bases between the germline ends. This CDR3 contains 13 residues. Germline V gene sequence: CDR1 ENHRY, CDR2 SYGVKD. The CDR3, as DNA: TGTGCCATCAGACCCGGGCCAAATTACGAGCAGTACGTC. Its protein is CAIRPGPNYEQYV.

This clonotype has just a few counts. The chain is built from TRBV5-1 and TRBJ2-5; no reliable D call. CDR3 size: 10 residues. Per germline, CDR1 SGHRS and CDR2 YFSETQ. Between the trimmed V and J ends, which lost 0 bases and 6 bases, there was a span of 0 bases. The CDR3 sequence: CASSLETQYF. The CDR3 coding sequence is TGCGCCAGCAGCTTGGAGACCCAGTACTTC. The full variable domain, with the rest looked up from reference TRBV5-1 and TRBJ2-5, is KAGVTQTPRYLIKTRGQQVTLSCSPISGHRSVSWYQQTPGQGLQFLFEYFSETQRNKGNFPGRFSGRQFSNSRSEMNVSTLELGDSALYLCASSLETQYFGPGTRLLVL.

This clonotype was picked up a small number of times. V and J are TRBV24-1 and TRBJ2-1, with a weak D call TRBD2 (5 bases). This CDR3 is built from 15 residues. Trimming cost V 5 bases and J 10 bases, with 20 bases left between them. Germline CDR1 and CDR2: KGHDR and SFDVKD. In DNA form, the CDR3 reads TGTGCCACCAGTGCCGCTTCTGGGAGTGAGTACGAGCAGTTCTTC. Translation gives CATSAASGSEYEQFF.

This clonotype showed up many times. The chain employs TRBV4-3 and TRBJ2-4; 9 bases are a match to TRBD2. The CDR3 consists of 18 residues. The V gene end was trimmed by 0 bases and the J gene end by 3 bases; junction bases not matched to a gene: 9. Germline CDR1 and CDR2: LGHNA and YSLEER. The DNA of the CDR3 is TGCGCCAGCAGCCAAGATGTGGTAGCGGGGGATGGCAAAAACATTCAGTACTTC. It codes for CASSQDVVAGDGKNIQYF.

The J gene is TRBJ2-3, the V gene TRBV10-3; TRBD2 might be the D (6 bases). Trimming left V 3 bases short and J 2 bases short, with 15 bases between. Per the germline V gene, CDR1 is ENHRY and CDR2 is SYGVKD. CDR3 length equals 16 residues. In DNA form, the CDR3 reads TGTGCCATCAGTGATGGGGGGAGAGATTTCACAGATACGCAGTATTTT. It translates to CAISDGGRDFTDTQYF.

This sequence joins TRBV14 and TRBJ1-6; D unresolved. V was cut by 3 bases and J by 7 bases, with 10 bases left in between. The CDR3 runs to 14 residues. The germline V gene has CDR1 SGHDN and CDR2 FVKESK. The CDR3 protein is CASSQGWFNSPLHF. Written as DNA, the CDR3 is TGTGCCAGCAGCCAGGGGTGGTTCAATTCACCCCTCCACTTT.

This clonotype has ten or more counts. The chain combines TRBV12-3 or TRBV12-4 with TRBJ1-2; D uncertain. The CDR3 runs to 14 residues. The V and J ends lost 3 bases and 7 bases respectively, with 15 bases between them. The CDR3 DNA is TGTGCCAGCAGTTTTAACCCACCCGGGTCTGGCTACACCTTC. Its translation: CASSFNPPGSGYTF.

The rearrangement links TRBV4-3 to TRBJ2-2; D uncertain. Germline assignment: CDR1 LGHNA and CDR2 YSLEER. The length of the CDR3 is 15 residues. V was trimmed by 1 base and J by 2 bases, leaving 8 bases between them. The CDR3 bases are TGCGCCAGCAGCCAAGGGAACCTCAACACCGGGGAGCTGTTTTTT. Translation gives CASSQGNLNTGELFF.

This chain links TRBV19 with TRBJ2-1; a possible D gene is TRBD1 (6 bases). This CDR3 region has 14 residues. CDR1 LNHDA and CDR2 SQIVND come from the germline V gene (reference sequence). Trimming pared 1 base from V and 8 bases from J, leaving 12 bases between. In DNA, the CDR3 is TGTGCCAGTAGTATAGCTTACAGGGTGGATGAGCAGTTCTTC. Residues: CASSIAYRVDEQFF. Together with reference TRBV19 and TRBJ2-1, the CDR3 gives the full variable domain: DGGITQSPKYLFRKEGQNVTLSCEQNLNHDAMYWYRQDPGQGLRLIYYSQIVNDFQKGDIAEGYSVSREKKESFPLTVTSAQKNPTAFYLCASSIAYRVDEQFFGPGTRLTVL.

This chain joins TRBV7-7 and TRBJ2-2, with a tentative D call TRBD1 (6 bases). V dropped 4 bases and J dropped 6 bases, with 18 bases sitting between them. The germline V gene encodes CDR1 SSHAT and CDR2 FNYEAQ (reference sequence). This CDR3 spans 16 amino acids. CDR3 nucleotides: TGTGCCAGCAGCTCGAGACAGGAGCGTGAGGCCGGGGAGCTGTTTTTT. It encodes CASSSRQEREAGELFF.

The chain couples TRBV5-1 to TRBJ2-3; no firm D call. The V gene's germline CDR1 is SGHRS and CDR2 YFSETQ. This CDR3 is 15 amino acids long. V was cut by 1 base and J by 3 bases, with 12 bases left in between. The DNA of the CDR3 is TGCGCCAGCAGCTTGTACCCCGATGGGACAGATACGCAGTATTTT. Residues: CASSLYPDGTDTQYF.

This clonotype occurred a few times. The chain recombines TRBV7-9 with TRBJ1-2, with 7 bases matching TRBD1. CDR3 length equals 12 residues. After removal of 5 bases from V and 7 bases from J, the junction contained 4 bases not matched to a gene. Germline V gene sequence: CDR1 SEHNR, CDR2 FQNEAQ (reference sequence). The CDR3 here is CASSIDRAGYTF. The CDR3 DNA follows: TGTGCCAGCAGCATCGACAGGGCTGGCTACACCTTC.